This T cell receptor beta chain was identified during a study of tumour-infiltrating T cells in Burkitt lymphoma. Study conclusions and caveats: Several public clonotypes recurred in numerous Burkitt lymphoma patients.

Notes on this clone: Its antigen is currently unknown.

CDR1 and CDR2 from the germline V gene are GTSNPN and SVGIG (reference sequence). The CDR3 spans 14 residues. Trimming took 6 bases from V and 3 from J; bases not matched to a gene: 7. Sequenced by immunoSEQ multiplex PCR; TCRdb stores in-frame clones only, minus some. The data show 43,000 or so clones, about a third seen once. The chain employs TRBV30 and TRBJ1-3, with 8 nucleotides matching TRBD1. The sequencing sample was made of tumor tissue. The TCR comes from a human donor with Burkitt lymphoma. The CDR3 loop reads CACRQGTSGNTIYF. DNA for the CDR3: TGTGCCTGCCGACAGGGGACAAGTGGAAACACCATATATTTT.